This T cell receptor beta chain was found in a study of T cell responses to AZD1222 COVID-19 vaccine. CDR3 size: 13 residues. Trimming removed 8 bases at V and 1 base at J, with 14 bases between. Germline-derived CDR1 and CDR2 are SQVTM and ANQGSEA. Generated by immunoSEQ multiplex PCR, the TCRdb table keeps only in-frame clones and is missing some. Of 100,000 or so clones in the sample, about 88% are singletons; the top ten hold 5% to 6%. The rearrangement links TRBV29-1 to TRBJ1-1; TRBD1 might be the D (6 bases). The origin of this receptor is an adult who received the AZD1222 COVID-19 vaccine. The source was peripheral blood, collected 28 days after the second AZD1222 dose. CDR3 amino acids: CSSKGGENTEAFF. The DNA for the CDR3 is TGCAGCTCCAAGGGGGGGGAGAACACTGAAGCTTTCTTT. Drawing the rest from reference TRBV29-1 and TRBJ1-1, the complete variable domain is SAVISQKPSRDICQRGTSLTIQCQVDSQVTMMFWYRQQPGQSLTLIATANQGSEATYESGFVIDKFPISRPNLTFSTLTVSNMSPEDSSIYLCSSKGGENTEAFFGQGTRLTVV.